The 28 T cell receptor beta chains given below trace back to one sample, sequenced in a study of human T cells and chemical hapten exposure. Time point denoted: patch test 3, about 24 weeks after DPC sensitization. Treatment denoted: therapeutic diphenylcyclopropenone sensitization with weekly scalp DPC. TCRdb reprocessed the RACE reads with MiXCR, giving one entry per CDR3 protein. The table has roughly 64,000 distinct CDR3 sequences, 9.5% to 11% seen once. Specimen: whole blood, collected in connection with sensitization to the hapten diphenylcyclopropenone (DPC). The receptors derive from a woman aged 25 to 39 with alopecia areata. Some clones in this sample may be carry-over from other donors' samples.

V gene TRBV9 combines with J gene TRBJ1-2, with D possibly TRBD1 on 5 matching bases. The CDR3 covers 13 residues. V dropped 4 bases and J dropped 5 bases, with 12 bases sitting between them. Germline assignment: CDR1 SGDLS and CDR2 YYNGEE. In DNA form, the CDR3 reads TGTGCCAGCAGCAGTGGGCAGGGTTATGGCTACACCTTC. This codes for CASSSGQGYGYTF. The full variable domain, rest sourced from reference TRBV9 and TRBJ1-2, is DSGVTQTPKHLITATGQRVTLRCSPRSGDLSVYWYQQSLDQGLQFLIQYYNGEERAKGNILERFSAQQFPDLHSELNLSSLELGDSALYFCASSSGQGYGYTFGSGTRLTVV.

V gene TRBV29-1 combines with J gene TRBJ1-1, with a weak D call TRBD1 (6 bases). Deletions cut 6 bases from V and 3 bases from J, with 17 bases between. Germline CDR1 SQVTM, CDR2 ANQGSEA. This CDR3 is 14 amino acids long. The CDR3 reads CSVMSGTKHTEAFF. As DNA, the CDR3 is TGCAGCGTGATGTCCGGGACAAAACACACTGAAGCTTTCTTT. Variable domain in full (rest from reference TRBV29-1 and TRBJ1-1): SAVISQKPSRDICQRGTSLTIQCQVDSQVTMMFWYRQQPGQSLTLIATANQGSEATYESGFVIDKFPISRPNLTFSTLTVSNMSPEDSSIYLCSVMSGTKHTEAFFGQGTRLTVV.

This clonotype has ten or more counts. The CDR3 here is CASSGMGQPQHF. CDR3 nucleotide sequence: TGTGCCAGCAGTGGGATGGGGCAGCCCCAGCATTTT. J is TRBJ1-5 and V is TRBV27; no clear D. CDR1 MNHEY and CDR2 SMNVEV come from the germline V gene (reference sequence). Trimming pared 5 bases from V and 7 bases from J, leaving 9 bases between. The CDR3 contains 12 residues.

This chain connects TRBV29-1 to TRBJ2-5, with TRBD2 matching over 7 bases. The germline V gene has CDR1 SQVTM and CDR2 ANQGSEA. This CDR3 is 14 amino acids long. Trimming cost V 5 bases and J 1 base; bases outside gene matches: 7. The CDR3 sequence: CSVPREVTQETQYF. The CDR3 nucleotides read TGCAGCGTTCCCCGGGAGGTAACCCAAGAGACCCAGTACTTC.

The table lists this clonotype with a few counts. The rearrangement joins TRBV6-5 to TRBJ2-5; D is undetermined. Germline V gene sequence: CDR1 MNHEY, CDR2 SVGAGI. The V end lost 6 bases, the J end lost 4 bases, and 21 bases lay between the germline ends. The CDR3 spans 16 residues. CDR3 sequence reads: CASSPGSLIRGETQYF. The CDR3 bases are TGTGCCAGCAGCCCCGGAAGCCTCATCCGTGGAGAGACCCAGTACTTC.

This rearrangement joins TRBV7-2 to TRBJ1-1; D is uncertain. The V end was cut by 4 bases, the J end by 4 bases, with 13 bases between. The CDR3 loop spans 14 amino acids. Germline assignment: CDR1 SGHTA and CDR2 FQGNSA. CDR3 sequence (DNA): TGTGCCAGCAGCTCGAATCCGCGGGTCACTGAAGCTTTCTTT. Amino acid sequence: CASSSNPRVTEAFF.

This clonotype has only a few counts. The rearrangement uses TRBV20-1 and TRBJ2-7; 8 positions match TRBD2. Germline V gene lookup returns CDR1 DFQATT and CDR2 SNEGSKA (reference sequence). The CDR3 runs 14 residues. V shed 3 bases, J shed 7 bases, and the junction held 11 bases outside the gene matches. The CDR3 here is CSASRSSGLKEQYF. In nucleotides, the CDR3 is TGCAGTGCTAGTAGGTCTAGCGGGTTGAAAGAGCAGTACTTC.

This clonotype was counted between two and nine times. The chain recombines TRBV5-5 with TRBJ1-5; D is undetermined. Germline assignment: CDR1 SGHKS and CDR2 YYEKEE (reference sequence). Deletions cut 3 bases from V and 3 bases from J, with 13 bases between. This CDR3 contains 15 residues. Here the CDR3 reads CASSSDGVLNQPQHF. The DNA for the CDR3 is TGTGCCAGCAGCTCGGATGGGGTACTCAATCAGCCCCAGCATTTT.

This sequence joins TRBV29-1 and TRBJ2-3; 8 positions match TRBD2. V dropped 7 bases and J dropped 5; count of bases not matched to a gene: 14. There are 15 residues in the CDR3. The germline V gene has CDR1 SQVTM and CDR2 ANQGSEA. CDR3 sequence reads: CSAKIREGIQDTQYF. CDR3 nucleotide sequence: TGCAGCGCAAAGATACGGGAGGGGATTCAAGATACGCAGTATTTT.

The chain has TRBV11-1 and TRBJ2-7; TRBD1 or TRBD2 may be the D gene (6 bases each). The V end lost 0 bases, the J end lost 4 bases, and 13 bases lay between the germline ends. The CDR3 length is 15 residues. The germline V gene encodes CDR1 SGHAT and CDR2 FQDESV (reference sequence). The CDR3 protein is CASSLASGGLYEQYF. CDR3 coding DNA: TGTGCCAGCAGCTTAGCGTCCGGGGGCCTGTACGAGCAGTACTTC. Supplemented by reference TRBV11-1 and TRBJ2-7, the full variable domain reads EAEVAQSPRYKITEKSQAVAFWCDPISGHATLYWYRQILGQGPELLVQFQDESVVDDSQLPKDRFSAERLKGVDSTLKIQPAELGDSAMYLCASSLASGGLYEQYFGPGTRLTVT.

This clonotype was seen more than once but under ten times. V gene TRBV5-1 combines with J gene TRBJ2-5, with 12 bases fitting TRBD2. The V gene's germline CDR1 is SGHRS and CDR2 YFSETQ. V lost 5 bases and J lost 5; bases outside the gene matches: 13. The CDR3 runs to 17 residues. CDR3 residues: CASRVGASGRAEETQYF. The CDR3 nucleotides are TGCGCCAGCAGAGTGGGGGCTAGCGGGAGGGCCGAGGAGACCCAGTACTTC.

The table lists this clonotype with a few counts. The gene calls are TRBV10-3 and TRBJ1-5; D may be TRBD1 (6 bases). Between the trimmed V and J ends, which lost 3 bases and 0 bases, there was a span of 15 bases. This CDR3 spans 17 amino acids. In germline, CDR1 is ENHRY, CDR2 SYGVKD. The CDR3 DNA follows: TGTGCCATCAGTGACAGGGGAGTCGGTAATAGCAATCAGCCCCAGCATTTT. The encoded protein is CAISDRGVGNSNQPQHF.

V is TRBV6-5 and J is TRBJ2-7; 11 bases are a match to TRBD2. With V trimmed by 0 bases and J by 5 bases, 9 bases remained unmatched. CDR3 length equals 17 residues. Germline values: CDR1 MNHEY, CDR2 SVGAGI. The CDR3 region has the DNA TGTGCCAGCAGTTACTCAAGGCTAGCGGGAGGACCCAACGAGCAGTACTTC. Translated: CASSYSRLAGGPNEQYF.

The chain uses TRBV28 and TRBJ2-3, with TRBD1 matching 8 bases. With 7 bases clipped from V and 0 bases from J, the junction kept 3 bases outside the gene matches. CDR1 and CDR2 (germline): MDHEN, SYDVKM. The CDR3 has 14 residues. The CDR3 sequence is CASTRTGSTDTQYF. CDR3 nucleotide sequence: TGTGCCAGCACCCGGACAGGGAGCACAGATACGCAGTATTTT.

This clonotype has a count of ten or more. V gene TRBV28 combines with J gene TRBJ1-3; 7 bases align to TRBD1. The J segment lost 0 bases and the V segment lost 5 bases, leaving 10 bases of the junction unmatched. CDR1 and CDR2 (germline): MDHEN, SYDVKM. The CDR3 length is 17 residues. The CDR3 reads CASSSPGQPFSGNTIYF. CDR3 DNA: TGTGCCAGCAGTAGTCCGGGACAGCCTTTCTCTGGAAACACCATATATTTT.

This clonotype was counted between two and nine times. V gene TRBV7-9 combines with J gene TRBJ2-7; D gene ambiguous. The V gene lost 8 bases and the J gene lost 2 bases, with 7 bases spanning the gap. This CDR3 comprises 11 residues. Germline values: CDR1 SEHNR, CDR2 FQNEAQ (reference sequence). The CDR3 DNA follows: TGTGCCAGCGGCTCGGCCTACGAGCAGTACTTC. This gives the protein CASGSAYEQYF.

This clonotype was seen only a few times. V gene TRBV27 combines with J gene TRBJ2-7, with D possibly being TRBD1 (5 bases). This CDR3 has 16 residues. Trimming removed 5 bases from V and 4 bases from J, with 21 bases in between. Germline V gene sequence: CDR1 MNHEY, CDR2 SMNVEV (reference sequence). CDR3 sequence reads: CASSPSAGQENYEQYF. Written as DNA, the CDR3 is TGTGCCAGCAGTCCCAGTGCAGGGCAGGAGAATTACGAGCAGTACTTC.

The chain employs TRBV5-1 and TRBJ2-2; D remains unclear. Germline CDR1 SGHRS, CDR2 YFSETQ. This CDR3 spans 16 amino acids. Trimming took 0 bases from V and 2 from J, leaving 11 bases between them. CDR3 DNA: TGCGCCAGCAGCTTGGCCCTGGGGATAAACACCGGGGAGCTGTTTTTT. Protein product: CASSLALGINTGELFF.

The chain is built from TRBV7-2 and TRBJ2-1, with 10 bases matching TRBD2. The V gene end was trimmed by 0 bases and the J gene end by 5 bases; junction bases not matched to a gene: 7. This CDR3 region has 17 residues. Germline V lookup: CDR1 SGHTA, CDR2 FQGNSA. For the CDR3, the DNA is TGTGCCAGCAGCTTAGCAGGAGCGGGAGGGCCGAACAATGAGCAGTTCTTC. Encoded protein: CASSLAGAGGPNNEQFF.

V gene TRBV13 combines with J gene TRBJ1-1; TRBD1 matches 10 bases. The J segment lost 11 bases and the V segment lost 4 bases, leaving 7 bases of the junction unmatched. The germline gives CDR1 PRHDT, CDR2 FYEKMQ (reference sequence). CDR3 length equals 13 residues. The CDR3 sequence is CASSSTGGGSAFF. Here the CDR3 DNA reads TGTGCCAGCAGCTCGACAGGGGGCGGATCGGCTTTCTTT.

This clonotype appeared many times. The V gene is TRBV30, the J gene TRBJ1-1; TRBD1 aligns across 7 bases. V shed 2 bases, J shed 3 bases, and the junction held 6 bases outside the gene matches. The CDR3 totals 14 residues. The germline gives CDR1 GTSNPN, CDR2 SVGIG (reference sequence). The chain's CDR3 is CAWSYTTGDTEAFF. The DNA of the CDR3 is TGTGCCTGGAGTTATACTACAGGGGACACTGAAGCTTTCTTT.

In its sample, this clonotype was seen many times. The gene calls are TRBV10-3 and TRBJ2-3; D call uncertain. This CDR3 has 12 residues. Germline assignment: CDR1 ENHRY and CDR2 SYGVKD. With 11 bases removed from V and 0 bases from J, the gap between germline ends came to 9 bases. The CDR3 DNA reads as TGTGCCCACGGCGGTAGCACAGATACGCAGTATTTT. It codes for CAHGGSTDTQYF.

In regard to this clonotype: The junction shows a germline mismatch at one end, possibly a read error. The rearrangement uses TRBV7-9 and TRBJ2-7; TRBD2 aligns across 7 bases. Germline values: CDR1 SEHNR, CDR2 FQNEAQ (reference sequence). This CDR3 has 14 amino acids. CDR3 sequence reads: CANSFAGGTYEQYF. The CDR3, as DNA: TGTGCCAACAGCTTTGCCGGGGGGACCTACGAGCAGTACTTC.

In its sample, this clonotype was seen many times. The chain joins TRBV6-1 to TRBJ1-5, with D perhaps matching TRBD1 (5 bases). V was clipped by 6 bases and J by 5 bases, with 17 bases between them. CDR1 and CDR2 (germline): MNHNS, SASEGT. This CDR3 is built from 15 residues. CDR3 protein: CASSPRGSRDQPQHF. CDR3 in DNA: TGTGCCAGCAGCCCCCGGGGGTCCCGGGATCAGCCCCAGCATTTT.

This clonotype was observed a few times. The gene calls are TRBV28 and TRBJ2-3, with 8 bases matching TRBD1. The CDR3 spans 14 residues. Germline V gene sequence: CDR1 MDHEN, CDR2 SYDVKM. After removal of 6 bases from V and 4 bases from J, the junction contained 6 bases not matched to a gene. CDR3 sequence: CASSGQGAPDTQYF. CDR3 sequence (DNA): TGTGCCAGCAGCGGACAGGGAGCACCAGATACGCAGTATTTT. The full variable domain, in which reference TRBV28 and TRBJ2-3 provide the parts outside the CDR3, is DVKVTQSSRYLVKRTGEKVFLECVQDMDHENMFWYRQDPGLGLRLIYFSYDVKMKEKGDIPEGYSVSREKKERFSLILESASTNQTSMYLCASSGQGAPDTQYFGPGTRLTVL.

This clonotype showed up just a few times. Here the CDR3 reads CASSREGGSNQPQHF. CDR3 coding DNA: TGCGCCAGCAGCCGAGAGGGGGGATCCAATCAGCCCCAGCATTTT. The chain has TRBV5-1 and TRBJ1-5; a possible D gene is TRBD1 (6 bases). Germline V CDR1 and CDR2: SGHRS, YFSETQ. This CDR3 is built from 15 residues. Trimming pared 4 bases from V and 3 bases from J, leaving 14 bases between.

This clonotype was detected many times. The rearrangement joins TRBV2 to TRBJ1-1; perhaps TRBD1 as D (6 bases). The CDR3 length is 14 residues. V gave up 3 bases and J gave up 11 bases, with 19 bases separating them. Germline V gene data show CDR1 as SNHLY and CDR2 as FYNNEI. DNA for the CDR3: TGTGCCAGCAGTGATGTGATGGGGGGCGGTGGGGCTTTCTTT. Its translation is CASSDVMGGGGAFF. Based on the CDR3 plus reference TRBV2 and TRBJ1-1, the full variable domain is EPEVTQTPSHQVTQMGQEVILRCVPISNHLYFYWYRQILGQKVEFLVSFYNNEISEKSEIFDDQFSVERPDGSNFTLKIRSTKLEDSAMYFCASSDVMGGGGAFFGQGTRLTVV.

The chain employs TRBV7-6 and TRBJ2-3; TRBD2 agrees at 9 bases. This CDR3 contains 16 residues. Germline CDR1 SGHVS, CDR2 FNYEAQ. Unmatched junction bases numbered 6, after V lost 5 bases and J lost 0 bases. Here the CDR3 reads CASSDLAGPSTDTQYF. DNA of the CDR3: TGTGCCAGCAGCGATCTAGCGGGGCCCAGCACAGATACGCAGTATTTT.